The source of this TCR beta chain is a study of blood T cell repertoires in COVID-19 (dated by TCRdb to the early 2020s). Broadly, across the study: Samples covering the acute and convalescent phases of COVID-19 were provided by collaborators in the United States, Italy and Spain. The repertoires were made available in a free public database intended to serve as a resource for research on the immune response to SARS-CoV-2. The samples were drawn from the first 160 participants of the ongoing ImmuneRACE study and from 1,254 subjects provided by 6 global collaborators. Sample metadata almost always included a de-identified subject ID, COVID-19 status, age in years and sex. The material from the prospective study consisted of cDNA or gDNA derived from T cells, B-cell-depleted T cells, or PBMCs. Deeply sampled blood TCRbeta repertoires from subjects exposed to, actively infected with, or recovered from COVID-19 were included in the dataset. Where available, HLA class I and class II types were obtained from metadata supplied by the sample provider rather than from assay-based typing. Broad study findings and their caveats: The quantity of clinical and demographic metadata differed by source and by participant and was supplied without curation.

Whole blood was collected in K2EDTA tubes by collaborating institutions according to the institutions' own protocols. For TCRbeta analysis, collaborators shipped samples in one of three forms: frozen whole blood, isolated PBMCs, or DNA extracted from either of those sample types. The immunoSEQ Assay, a bias-controlled multiplex PCR, was used to amplify TCRbeta CDR3 regions from genomic DNA. The original methods were these. The number of nucleated cells in each sample was estimated by amplification of reference gene primers within the assay. To quantify the absolute abundance of each unique TCRbeta CDR3 rearrangement, sequence reads were collapsed and filtered. Productive Simpson clonality was computed per sample as the square root of Simpson's diversity index over productive rearrangements. The clones in this table, taken by TCRdb from immuneACCESS, are in-frame only. Not every clone is retained; where verified, under half of the shortfall comes from an unresolved V gene, and the cause of the rest is unknown. V and J calls and clone size are copied from that table; D and trimming were computed from the DNA. The sample records fewer than 85,000 clones, more than 75% of which are singletons. The ten largest account for roughly a fifth of the sample.

Note on this clone: The antigen it binds to is not known. No base quality values were provided; no much bigger clone lies one nucleotide off.

Measured from the cysteine to the phenylalanine, the CDR3 is 13 residues long. The read is trimmed to its CDR3 DNA, 39 bases read in frame from base 1. Per the germline V gene, MNHEY is the CDR1 and SVGEGT is the CDR2. V is shortened by 4 bases, J by 1 base, and the region joining them spans 7 bases. The clonotype originates from a woman of 80 years or more with active or convalescent COVID-19. Rearrangement joined TRBV6-2 or TRBV6-3 to TRBJ1-1; confidence is insufficient to name the D gene. The sequenced material came from peripheral blood. The CDR3 in this case is CASSFLSNTEAFF. In nucleotides, the sequence is TGTGCCAGCAGTTTCCTTTCGAACACTGAAGCTTTCTTT.